The rows below give T cell receptor beta chains drawn from one sample of a study of cytomegalovirus exposure and HLA in healthy donors. The data were produced by immunoSEQ multiplex PCR, yet TCRdb's version contains in-frame clones alone and is incomplete. This sample has about 170,000 clones, with roughly four fifths found just once. What was sequenced was PBMCs. The receptors were gathered from a woman aged 50 to 60 in good health and CMV-seropositive. CDR3s include the opening cysteine and the closing phenylalanine or tryptophan. D genes are given only for firm matches. Size values are once, few and many counts, or a class for expanded clones, and some rows have none.

j_gene	d_gene	v_gene	abundance	CDR3aa	CDR3nt
TRBJ1-2	-	TRBV29-1	few	CSVARDTYGYTF	TGCAGCGTTGCCCGGGACACCTATGGCTACACCTTC
TRBJ1-3	-	TRBV9	-	CASSGGGGGNTIYF	TGTGCCAGCAGCGGGGGAGGGGGAGGAAACACCATATATTTT
TRBJ1-3	-	TRBV12-5	-	CASGLDSMRVSGNTIYF	TGTGCTAGTGGTTTGGATAGCATGAGGGTCTCTGGAAACACCATATATTTT
TRBJ2-5	-	TRBV7-2	-	CASSLTRSQETQYF	TGTGCCAGCAGCTTGACTAGATCGCAAGAGACCCAGTACTTC
TRBJ2-5	-	TRBV11-1	few	CASSPRAGHQETQYF	TGTGCCAGCAGCCCTCGGGCGGGGCACCAAGAGACCCAGTACTTC
TRBJ2-4	-	TRBV9	-	CASSPTGSKNIQYF	TGTGCCAGCAGCCCAACAGGGTCCAAAAACATTCAGTACTTC
TRBJ1-1	-	TRBV6-6	-	CASSSAGYQAFF	TGTGCCAGCAGTTCGGCAGGTTATCAAGCTTTCTTT
TRBJ1-2	TRBD1	TRBV7-2	few	CASSLIPGGGYTF	TGTGCCAGCAGCTTAATCCCAGGGGGTGGCTACACCTTC
TRBJ2-5	TRBD1	TRBV5-1	-	CASAGTGGLETQYF	TGCGCCAGTGCCGGGACAGGGGGCTTAGAGACCCAGTACTTC
TRBJ2-7	-	TRBV4-1	once	CASSQDWGLDLSYEQYF	TGCGCCAGCAGCCAAGATTGGGGACTGGACCTCTCCTACGAGCAGTACTTC
TRBJ2-5	-	TRBV6-6	-	CASSYSQGFGTQYF	TGTGCCAGCAGTTACTCTCAGGGCTTTGGGACCCAGTACTTC
TRBJ2-7	TRBD1	TRBV2	-	CARGDRPYEQYF	TGTGCCAGGGGGGACAGACCCTACGAGCAGTACTTC
TRBJ1-2	-	TRBV6-5	-	CASRNGGYPF	TGTGCCAGCAGGAACGGAGGCTACCCCTTC
TRBJ1-1	-	TRBV9	-	CASSGYQGVREAFF	TGTGCCAGCAGCGGCTACCAGGGTGTGAGGGAAGCTTTCTTT
TRBJ2-7	TRBD2	TRBV6-5	-	CASKVGLESYEQYF	TGTGCCAGCAAAGTGGGACTAGAGTCCTACGAGCAGTACTTC
TRBJ2-1	TRBD1	TRBV30	-	CAWTTGPYNEQFF	TGTGCCTGGACGACAGGGCCATACAATGAGCAGTTCTTC
TRBJ1-2	-	TRBV30	-	CAWSVPGGNYGYTF	TGTGCCTGGAGTGTCCCAGGAGGGAACTATGGCTACACCTTC
TRBJ2-7	TRBD2	TRBV5-1	-	CASSWSGGAYEQYF	TGCGCCAGCAGCTGGAGCGGGGGAGCCTACGAGCAGTACTTC
TRBJ2-5	-	TRBV30	-	CAWKQGSVGTQYF	TGTGCCTGGAAGCAGGGAAGTGTCGGGACCCAGTACTTC
TRBJ1-5	-	TRBV18	-	CASSPEGTVNQPQHF	TGTGCCAGCTCACCAGAGGGTACGGTCAATCAGCCCCAGCATTTT
TRBJ2-7	-	TRBV30	-	CAWSTYFQGSEQYF	TGTGCCTGGAGCACGTATTTTCAGGGGAGCGAGCAGTACTTC
TRBJ1-1	TRBD1	TRBV10-3	-	CATQPPRQGVGNTEAFF	TGTGCCACCCAACCTCCCCGACAGGGGGTGGGAAACACTGAAGCTTTCTTT
TRBJ1-6	-	TRBV7-9	-	CASSGRGGSNSPLHF	TGTGCCAGCAGCGGAAGAGGGGGATCGAATTCACCCCTCCACTTT
TRBJ1-1	TRBD1	TRBV2	few	CASETGVRTEAFF	TGTGCCAGCGAGACAGGGGTTCGAACTGAAGCTTTCTTT
TRBJ1-1	-	TRBV27	once	CASSYSLNTEAFF	TGTGCCAGCAGCTATAGCCTGAACACTGAAGCTTTCTTT
TRBJ1-6	-	TRBV4-1	-	CASSQEQGPLHF	TGCGCCAGCAGCCAAGAACAGGGACCCCTCCACTTT
TRBJ1-2	-	TRBV19	-	CASSQGSGGYTF	TGTGCCAGTAGTCAGGGGTCCGGTGGCTACACCTTC
TRBJ1-3	TRBD1	TRBV4-1	-	CASSQRTGAGNTIYF	TGCGCCAGCAGCCAAAGGACAGGGGCTGGAAACACCATATATTTT
TRBJ2-2	TRBD1	TRBV6-5	-	CASSLQGDTGELFF	TGTGCCAGCAGCCTTCAGGGGGACACCGGGGAGCTGTTTTTT
TRBJ1-4	TRBD1	TRBV2	-	CASRSGTGIEKLFF	TGTGCCAGCAGATCCGGGACAGGGATTGAAAAACTGTTTTTT
TRBJ1-3	TRBD1	TRBV30	few	CAWSIDRASGNTIYF	TGTGCCTGGAGTATAGACAGGGCTTCAGGAAACACCATATATTTT
TRBJ2-7	TRBD1	TRBV9	-	CASSPAPGQGRDEQYF	TGTGCCAGCAGCCCCGCACCGGGACAGGGTCGCGACGAGCAGTACTTC
TRBJ2-3	-	TRBV5-1	-	CASSSGSGGQDTQYF	TGCGCCAGCAGCTCAGGCTCCGGGGGGCAAGATACGCAGTATTTT
TRBJ2-7	TRBD2	TRBV6-5	-	CASSEERGPYEQYF	TGTGCCAGCAGTGAGGAGCGGGGGCCCTACGAGCAGTACTTC
TRBJ1-5	-	TRBV5-4	-	CASSLEGGQPQHF	TGTGCCAGCAGCTTGGAAGGGGGTCAGCCCCAGCATTTT
TRBJ1-2	-	TRBV7-3	-	CASSLGPGDYGYTF	TGTGCCAGCAGCCTGGGACCGGGGGACTATGGCTACACCTTC
TRBJ2-7	-	TRBV7-9	-	CASSYSGGAHEQYF	TGTGCCAGCAGCTATAGCGGAGGGGCCCACGAGCAGTACTTC
TRBJ2-1	-	TRBV7-9	-	CASLRLDVEQFF	TGTGCCAGTCTCCGACTAGATGTTGAGCAGTTCTTC
TRBJ1-1	-	TRBV30	-	CAWSVRRVVAEAFF	TGTGCCTGGAGTGTGAGGAGGGTGGTCGCTGAAGCTTTCTTT
TRBJ1-1	-	TRBV5-1	-	CASSYYQGSGTEAFF	TGCGCCAGCAGCTATTACCAGGGGTCGGGAACTGAAGCTTTCTTT
TRBJ2-7	TRBD1	TRBV7-9	-	CASSLGQGTVYEQYF	TGTGCCAGCAGCTTAGGACAGGGTACCGTTTACGAGCAGTACTTC
TRBJ2-5	TRBD1	TRBV7-6	-	CASSPRTGGQETQYF	TGTGCCAGCAGCCCTCGGACAGGGGGGCAAGAGACCCAGTACTTC